These T cell receptor beta chains were read from a single sample in a study of cytomegalovirus exposure and HLA in healthy donors. The method was immunoSEQ multiplex PCR; TCRdb's version includes in-frame clones alone and lacks a portion of them. Altogether about 89,000 clones are present, about 85% being singletons, with the ten largest covering about 7.7%. Source material: PBMCs. The receptors originated from a man aged 35 to 55 in good health and CMV-seropositive. Each CDR3 is given with its conserved first and last residue. A D gene is named only where the DNA matches it firmly. Expanded clones are given a class, and other clones once, few, many or no size at all.

TRBD2 | TRBJ2-3 | TRBV4-2 | NA | CASSQGSGGRGTDTQYF | TGTGCCAGCAGCCAAGGGTCTGGCGGGAGAGGCACAGATACGCAGTATTTT
NA | TRBJ2-1 | TRBV6-5 | once | CASSYGGEQFF | TGTGCCAGCAGTTACGGAGGTGAGCAGTTCTTC
NA | TRBJ2-7 | TRBV6-5 | NA | CASSHGGQPFYEQYF | TGTGCCAGCAGCCACGGGGGACAGCCTTTCTACGAGCAGTACTTC
NA | TRBJ1-2 | TRBV5-4 | NA | CASSSEGRGSSRGYTF | TGTGCCAGCAGCTCAGAAGGTAGGGGGAGCTCGCGTGGCTACACCTTC
TRBD1 | TRBJ2-7 | TRBV7-3 | once | CASSSTGVDEQYF | TGTGCCAGCAGCTCGACAGGGGTCGACGAGCAGTACTTC
TRBD2 | TRBJ2-5 | TRBV7-2 | NA | CASSLIGGETQYF | TGTGCCAGCAGCTTAATCGGGGGGGAGACCCAGTACTTC
NA | TRBJ1-5 | TRBV7-2 | NA | CASSLDGPSNQPQHF | TGTGCCAGCAGCTTAGATGGGCCGAGCAATCAGCCCCAGCATTTT
NA | TRBJ2-7 | TRBV2 | NA | CAGAIGSSYEQYF | TGTGCCGGAGCAATAGGTAGCTCCTACGAGCAGTACTTC
TRBD2 | TRBJ2-5 | TRBV25-1 | NA | CASSVAGGPKETQYF | TGTGCCAGCAGTGTAGCGGGAGGGCCGAAGGAGACCCAGTACTTC
TRBD1 | TRBJ2-7 | TRBV11-2 | NA | CASSFGTGISEQYF | TGTGCCAGCAGCTTTGGGACAGGGATAAGCGAGCAGTACTTC
TRBD1 | TRBJ1-3 | TRBV5-1 | NA | CASSPGTGKTGNTIYF | TGCGCCAGCAGCCCCGGGACAGGCAAAACTGGAAACACCATATATTTT
TRBD1 | TRBJ2-1 | TRBV7-2 | NA | CASSLGTGFVEQFF | TGTGCCAGCAGCTTAGGGACAGGGTTCGTTGAGCAGTTCTTC
NA | TRBJ1-2 | TRBV28 | NA | CASSSRGRIYGYTF | TGTGCCAGCAGTTCCAGGGGCCGAATCTATGGCTACACCTTC
TRBD2 | TRBJ2-5 | TRBV7-9 | NA | CASSLGLAEQETQYF | TGTGCCAGCAGCTTAGGACTAGCCGAACAAGAGACCCAGTACTTC
NA | TRBJ1-4 | TRBV9 | NA | CASSVAGGLDEKLFF | TGTGCCAGCAGCGTAGCTGGAGGACTAGATGAAAAACTGTTTTTT
NA | TRBJ1-2 | TRBV2 | few | CASSETRSYGYTF | TGTGCCAGCAGTGAGACCAGGTCCTATGGCTACACCTTC
TRBD2 | TRBJ2-7 | TRBV19 | NA | CASSIGLAGGDEQYF | TGTGCCAGTAGTATAGGACTAGCGGGAGGTGACGAGCAGTACTTC
NA | TRBJ2-6 | TRBV7-9 | NA | CATLWTAQLGANVLTF | TGTGCCACCCTATGGACAGCTCAACTAGGGGCCAACGTCCTGACTTTC
TRBD1 | TRBJ1-2 | TRBV5-4 | NA | CASSSGGLTQGPYGYTF | TGTGCCAGCAGCTCTGGGGGGCTCACACAGGGGCCCTATGGCTACACCTTC
TRBD1 | TRBJ1-4 | TRBV6-5 | once | CASRPGQINEKLFF | TGTGCCAGCAGACCGGGACAGATTAATGAAAAACTGTTTTTT
TRBD1 | TRBJ1-1 | TRBV5-4 | few | CASSQETGNAFF | TGTGCCAGCAGCCAAGAGACAGGGAACGCTTTCTTT
NA | TRBJ2-2 | TRBV27 | NA | CASSLDPGGELFF | TGTGCCAGCAGTTTGGACCCAGGGGGGGAGCTGTTTTTT
TRBD1 | TRBJ1-2 | TRBV5-4 | NA | CASSLPDRGLMGYTF | TGTGCCAGCAGCCTTCCGGACAGGGGATTGATGGGCTACACCTTC
TRBD2 | TRBJ2-7 | TRBV5-1 | NA | CASSRDSPAGGEQYF | TGCGCCAGCAGCAGAGATAGTCCAGCGGGAGGTGAGCAGTACTTC
NA | TRBJ2-5 | TRBV2 | NA | CASRDRPSGTQYF | TGTGCCAGCAGGGACAGACCCTCAGGGACCCAGTACTTC
TRBD1 | TRBJ2-7 | TRBV5-6 | once | CASSGDRGKLYEQYF | TGTGCCAGCAGCGGGGACAGGGGAAAGTTATACGAGCAGTACTTC
TRBD1 | TRBJ2-7 | TRBV5-4 | NA | CASSPGTGKEYEQYF | TGTGCCAGCAGCCCCGGGACAGGAAAGGAGTACGAGCAGTACTTC
NA | TRBJ2-7 | TRBV7-2 | NA | CASSLVRLYEQYF | TGTGCCAGCAGCTTAGTTCGACTCTACGAGCAGTACTTC
NA | TRBJ1-2 | TRBV5-4 | NA | CASSLEGQYGYTF | TGTGCCAGCAGCTTGGAAGGACAGTATGGCTACACCTTC
TRBD2 | TRBJ2-3 | TRBV28 | once | CASSSLPGLAHTDTQYF | TGTGCCAGCAGTTCCCTCCCTGGACTAGCGCACACAGATACGCAGTATTTT
NA | TRBJ2-3 | TRBV6-6 | NA | CASSNTRTGTDTQYF | TGTGCCAGCAGTAACACCAGAACCGGCACAGATACGCAGTATTTT
NA | TRBJ2-3 | TRBV6-6 | NA | CASSYSTVGGTDTQYF | TGTGCCAGCAGTTACTCGACGGTGGGCGGCACAGATACGCAGTATTTT
NA | TRBJ1-6 | TRBV5-1 | once | CASTPGGSPPLHF | TGCGCCAGCACCCCTGGGGGCAGCCCACCCCTCCACTTT
NA | TRBJ2-3 | TRBV4-2 | NA | CASSRYPRNSNTDTQYF | TGTGCCAGCAGCCGATACCCCCGCAACAGTAACACAGATACGCAGTATTTT
NA | TRBJ1-4 | TRBV6-1 | NA | CASSEAGRRPNEKLFF | TGTGCCAGCAGTGAAGCCGGTCGGAGGCCTAATGAAAAACTGTTTTTT
NA | TRBJ1-1 | TRBV6-5 | NA | CASSPGGFTEAFF | TGTGCCAGCAGCCCGGGGGGGTTCACTGAAGCTTTCTTT
TRBD1 | TRBJ2-3 | TRBV27 | once | CAARQGGTDTQYF | TGTGCCGCTAGACAGGGGGGGACAGATACGCAGTATTTT
NA | TRBJ1-5 | TRBV6-1 | NA | CASSEGSQGNNQPQHF | TGTGCCAGCAGTGAAGGGAGTCAGGGCAACAATCAGCCCCAGCATTTT
TRBD1 | TRBJ2-7 | TRBV7-9 | NA | CASSSGQGNNYEQYF | TGTGCCAGCAGCTCTGGACAGGGGAATAACTACGAGCAGTACTTC
TRBD1 | TRBJ1-5 | TRBV18 | once | CASSPGQVRNQPQHF | TGTGCCAGCTCACCTGGACAGGTCCGCAATCAGCCCCAGCATTTT
TRBD1 | TRBJ2-3 | TRBV19 | NA | CASSWTGVSTDTQYF | TGTGCCAGTAGTTGGACAGGGGTCAGCACAGATACGCAGTATTTT
NA | TRBJ1-2 | TRBV10-3 | NA | CAISENQGFRYGYTF | TGTGCCATCAGTGAAAATCAGGGTTTTCGCTATGGCTACACCTTC
NA | TRBJ2-2 | TRBV27 | NA | CASSLRPTGELFF | TGTGCCAGCAGTTTGAGGCCCACCGGGGAGCTGTTTTTT
NA | TRBJ2-4 | TRBV28 | once | CASRPQGSVFGDIQYF | TGTGCCAGCAGGCCCCAGGGGTCTGTGTTCGGGGACATTCAGTACTTC
TRBD2 | TRBJ2-3 | TRBV15 | NA | CATRSAGLAGGPSYLGTQYF | TGTGCCACCAGATCCGCGGGACTAGCGGGGGGGCCGTCTTATTTAGGGACGCAGTATTTT
NA | TRBJ2-5 | TRBV7-8 | NA | CASSLGGGTKETQYF | TGTGCCAGCAGCTTAGGGGGCGGGACCAAAGAGACCCAGTACTTC
NA | TRBJ1-4 | TRBV7-8 | NA | CASSYNGQSELFF | TGTGCCAGCAGCTATAACGGACAGTCCGAACTGTTTTTT
TRBD2 | TRBJ2-1 | TRBV11-1 | NA | CASSWELAGGTNEQFF | TGTGCCAGCAGCTGGGAGCTAGCGGGAGGTACCAATGAGCAGTTCTTC
NA | TRBJ2-7 | TRBV7-2 | NA | CASSLLGPEQYF | TGTGCCAGCAGCCTGCTAGGTCCGGAGCAGTACTTC
NA | TRBJ1-1 | TRBV11-1 | NA | CASSLGRSGRTEAFF | TGTGCCAGCAGCTTAGGGCGCAGCGGGAGGACTGAAGCTTTCTTT
TRBD1 | TRBJ2-7 | TRBV11-2 | NA | CASSLDRVKNEQYF | TGTGCCAGCAGCCTGGACAGGGTGAAGAACGAGCAGTACTTC
NA | TRBJ1-1 | TRBV4-1 | NA | CASSQEAVRVLGAFF | TGCGCCAGCAGCCAAGAGGCGGTCCGGGTTCTTGGAGCTTTCTTT
NA | TRBJ1-3 | TRBV5-4 | few | CASSPGGKSGNTIYF | TGTGCCAGCAGCCCGGGGGGCAAGTCTGGAAACACCATATATTTT
TRBD2 | TRBJ2-3 | TRBV19 | NA | CASSINVRGAWYF | TGTGCCAGTAGTATCAATGTGCGGGGGGCATGGTATTTT
TRBD2 | TRBJ2-7 | TRBV5-4 | few | CASSTTSDSYEQYF | TGTGCCAGCAGCACGACTAGCGACTCCTACGAGCAGTACTTC
NA | TRBJ1-2 | TRBV5-1 | NA | CASSLETIGYTF | TGCGCCAGCAGCTTGGAGACAATTGGCTACACCTTC
TRBD2 | TRBJ2-1 | TRBV11-2 | NA | CASSPGAGLSYNEQFF | TGTGCCAGCAGCCCAGGAGCGGGACTGTCCTACAATGAGCAGTTCTTC
TRBD2 | TRBJ2-1 | TRBV9 | NA | CASSVGGSGSFNEQFF | TGTGCCAGCAGCGTAGGGGGTAGCGGGAGCTTCAATGAGCAGTTCTTC
NA | TRBJ2-7 | TRBV4-2 | NA | CASSQRDSIIYEQYF | TGTGCCAGCAGCCAGAGGGACTCGATCATCTACGAGCAGTACTTC